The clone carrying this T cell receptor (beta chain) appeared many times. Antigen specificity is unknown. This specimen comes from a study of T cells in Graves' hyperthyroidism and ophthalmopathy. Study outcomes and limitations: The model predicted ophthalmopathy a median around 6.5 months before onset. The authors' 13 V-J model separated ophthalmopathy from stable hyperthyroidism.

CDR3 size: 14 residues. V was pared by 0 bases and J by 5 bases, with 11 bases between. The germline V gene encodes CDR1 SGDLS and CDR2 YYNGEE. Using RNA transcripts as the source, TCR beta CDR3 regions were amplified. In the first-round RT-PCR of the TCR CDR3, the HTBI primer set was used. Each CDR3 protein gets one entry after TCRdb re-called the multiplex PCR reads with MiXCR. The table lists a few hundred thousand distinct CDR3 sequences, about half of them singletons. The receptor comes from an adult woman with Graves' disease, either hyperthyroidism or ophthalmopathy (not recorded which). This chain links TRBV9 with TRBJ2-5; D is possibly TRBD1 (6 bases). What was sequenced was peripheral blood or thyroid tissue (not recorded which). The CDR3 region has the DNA TGTGCCAGCAGCGTAGTCGGCAGGGGTGAGACCCAGTACTTC. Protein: CASSVVGRGETQYF.